This T cell receptor beta chain was recovered during a study of T cell responses to AZD1222 COVID-19 vaccine. V was clipped by 1 base and J by 0 bases, with 10 bases between them. CDR3 length: 15 amino acids. Per the germline V gene, CDR1 is LNHDA and CDR2 is SQIVND (reference sequence). Note on this clone: Its antigen is as yet unknown.

Only in-frame clones appear in the TCRdb table, and some are missing; sequencing was by immunoSEQ multiplex PCR. The table has more than 95,000 clones, roughly 90% seen once; the top ten hold around 7.5%. Study-level findings and limits: The reported proportion of spike-specific TCRs targeting unmutated variant regions was nearly half. Across spike, vaccine-associated CD4 TCRs were found, dominant at 160-218 and 743-854. Two doses of AZD1222 preceded a rise in Spike-specific TCR breadth and depth. Sampled repertoires all dated from after the peak T cell response.

This sequence originates from an adult in good health. The sample consisted of peripheral blood, taken on day 0 of AZD1222 vaccination. The chain couples TRBV19 to TRBJ2-7, with a tentative D call TRBD2 (6 bases). In DNA, the CDR3 is TGTGCCAGTAGTATAGTGGAGGGAAGCTCCTACGAGCAGTACTTC. It translates to CASSIVEGSSYEQYF.